This entry lists 14 T cell receptor beta chains sequenced from one sample in a study of T-cell reconstitution after alpha-beta-depleted transplantation in children. TCRbeta library preparation incorporated unique molecular identifiers. TCRdb itself ran the PCR reads through MiXCR, one entry per CDR3 protein. The data show about a million distinct CDR3 sequences, 25% to 35% seen once. The sequencing here drew on PBMCs, mostly from graft donor cells, taken 360 days after TCRalphabeta/CD19-depleted stem cell transplant. The receptors derive from a boy younger than two who had a stem cell transplant for SCID, so the T cells may come from the graft donor.

The V call is TRBV5-1, the J call TRBJ2-5; either TRBD1 or TRBD2 may supply D (6 bases each). The germline CDR1 and CDR2 sequences are SGHRS and YFSETQ. The V end lost 1 base, the J end lost 4 bases, and 23 bases lay between the germline ends. The CDR3 has 18 amino acids. The CDR3 coding sequence is TGCGCCAGCAGCTTGAGCCCTCAACCTACGGGGGCGGGAGAGACCCAGTACTTC. It translates to CASSLSPQPTGAGETQYF.

The chain recombines TRBV4-2 with TRBJ1-1; D might be TRBD1 (5 bases). Per germline, CDR1 LGHNA and CDR2 YNFKEQ. Trimming stripped 1 base from V and 14 bases from J, with 20 bases between. This CDR3 is 14 amino acids long. The CDR3 is CASSQASRLGVSFF. CDR3 DNA sequence: TGTGCCAGCAGCCAAGCTTCCCGCTTGGGGGTGTCGTTCTTT.

This clonotype was found a few times. The V call is TRBV28, the J call TRBJ1-5, with D maybe TRBD1 (5 bases). V was trimmed by 2 bases and J by 12 bases, leaving 14 bases between them. The length of the CDR3 is 13 residues. Germline V gene lookup returns CDR1 MDHEN and CDR2 SYDVKM. CDR3: CASSLPYAGHQHF. CDR3 nucleotide sequence: TGTGCCAGCAGTTTACCCTATGCAGGGCACCAGCATTTT.

This chain links TRBV4-1 with TRBJ2-7, with TRBD2 identical over 7 bases. CDR1 MGHRA and CDR2 YSYEKL come from the germline V gene. V lost 0 bases, J lost 0 bases, and 5 bases stayed unmatched. This CDR3 spans 16 amino acids. This CDR3 reads CASSQDLGGYSYEQYF. The CDR3 coding sequence is TGCGCCAGCAGCCAAGATCTGGGAGGGTACTCCTACGAGCAGTACTTC.

The chain links TRBV4-1 to TRBJ2-1; a weak D match, TRBD2 (6 bases). CDR1 and CDR2 (germline): MGHRA, YSYEKL. This CDR3 is built from 15 residues. V gave up 2 bases and J gave up 3 bases, with 11 bases separating them. This CDR3 reads CASSQIQRVYNEQFF. For the CDR3, the DNA is TGCGCCAGCAGCCAAATCCAGCGGGTCTACAATGAGCAGTTCTTC.

The V gene is TRBV3-1, the J gene TRBJ2-3, with 10 bases that match TRBD2. CDR1 is LGHDT and CDR2 is YNNKEL in the germline V gene (reference sequence). This CDR3 has 17 amino acids. After removal of 8 bases from V and 3 bases from J, the junction contained 14 bases not matched to a gene. The CDR3 region has the DNA TGTGCCAGCTCCAAAGGAGCGGGGGGGCCGAGAACAGATACGCAGTATTTT. This gives the protein CASSKGAGGPRTDTQYF.

Only a few counts were recorded for this clonotype. The chain joins TRBV4-3 to TRBJ1-6; the D is unclear. Germline CDR1 LGHNA, CDR2 YSLEER. The CDR3 runs 13 residues. V lost 0 bases to trimming and J lost 9 bases, with 6 bases between them. The CDR3 region has the DNA TGCGCCAGCAGCCAAGATGCAGGTTCACCCCTCCACTTT. Its translation: CASSQDAGSPLHF.

This clonotype was detected only a few times. V usage is TRBV27 and J usage is TRBJ2-7, with 7 bases that match TRBD1. Unmatched junction bases numbered 8, after V lost 5 bases and J lost 1 base. This CDR3 has 15 residues. Germline V gene lookup returns CDR1 MNHEY and CDR2 SMNVEV (reference sequence). The chain's CDR3 is CASSLDRKISYEQYF. The CDR3 coding sequence is TGTGCCAGCAGTCTGGACAGGAAGATATCCTACGAGCAGTACTTC.

This chain links TRBV2 with TRBJ2-7; D not certain. CDR3 length: 10 amino acids. V gave up 10 bases and J gave up 1 base, with 5 bases separating them. Germline-derived CDR1 and CDR2 are SNHLY and FYNNEI. The CDR3 spells CATRSYEQYF. CDR3 DNA: TGTGCCACTCGATCCTACGAGCAGTACTTC.

This chain uses TRBV5-1 with TRBJ1-4; D unresolved. Germline V gene sequence: CDR1 SGHRS, CDR2 YFSETQ. The CDR3 sequence is 16 residues long. V shed 1 base and J shed 5 bases, with 15 bases lying between them. CDR3 nucleotide sequence: TGCGCCAGCAGCTTGAGACCGTCCGGTGAAAATGAAAAACTGTTTTTT. Translating it yields CASSLRPSGENEKLFF.

CDR3 region: CASTKRGGGTDTQYF. DNA for the CDR3: TGTGCCAGCACCAAGAGGGGGGGCGGAACAGATACGCAGTATTTT. The chain has TRBV12-3 or TRBV12-4 and TRBJ2-3, with D tentatively TRBD2 (7 bases). The V end was cut by 7 bases, the J end by 3 bases, with 17 bases between. The length of the CDR3 is 15 residues.

The chain uses TRBV20-1 and TRBJ2-7; D is perhaps TRBD2 (6 bases). Germline V gene sequence: CDR1 DFQATT, CDR2 SNEGSKA (reference sequence). The length of the CDR3 is 14 residues. Trimming left V 0 bases short and J 3 bases short, with 12 bases between. CDR3 sequence (DNA): TGCAGTGCTAGAGATCGGAGGGCATTCTACGAGCAGTACTTC. Translating gives CSARDRRAFYEQYF.

The CDR3 sequence: CASSLVWELETQYF. CDR3 DNA: TGTGCCAGCAGCTTGGTTTGGGAGTTGGAGACCCAGTACTTC. The V call is TRBV5-8, the J call TRBJ2-5; a possible D gene is TRBD2 (5 bases). The CDR3 is made up of 14 amino acids. Germline CDR1 SGHTS, CDR2 YDEGEE. Trimming shortened V by 0 bases and J by 5 bases, and 11 bases separated the two germline ends.

V gene TRBV12-3 or TRBV12-4 combines with J gene TRBJ2-5, with TRBD2 identical over 13 bases. With V trimmed by 2 bases and J by 0 bases, 3 bases remained unmatched. The CDR3 is made up of 17 amino acids. This CDR3 is CASSLRGLAGNQETQYF. The CDR3 bases are TGTGCCAGCAGTTTAAGGGGACTAGCGGGGAACCAAGAGACCCAGTACTTC.